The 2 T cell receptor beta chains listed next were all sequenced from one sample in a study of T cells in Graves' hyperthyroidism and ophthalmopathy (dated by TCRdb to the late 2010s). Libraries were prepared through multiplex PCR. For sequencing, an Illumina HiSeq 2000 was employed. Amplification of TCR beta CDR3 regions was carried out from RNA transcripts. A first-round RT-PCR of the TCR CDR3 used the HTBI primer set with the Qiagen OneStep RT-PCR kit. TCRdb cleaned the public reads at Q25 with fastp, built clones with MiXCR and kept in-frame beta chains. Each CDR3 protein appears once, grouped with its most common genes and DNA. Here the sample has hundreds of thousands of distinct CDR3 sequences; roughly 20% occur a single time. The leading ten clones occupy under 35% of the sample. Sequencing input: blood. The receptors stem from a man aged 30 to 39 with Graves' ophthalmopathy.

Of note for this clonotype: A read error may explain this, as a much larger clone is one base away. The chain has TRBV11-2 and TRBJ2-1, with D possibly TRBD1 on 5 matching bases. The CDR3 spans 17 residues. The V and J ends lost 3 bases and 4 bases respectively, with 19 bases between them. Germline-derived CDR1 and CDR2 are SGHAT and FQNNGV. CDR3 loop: CASSFSLQGYEYNEQFF. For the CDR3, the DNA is TGTGCCAGCAGCTTCAGTTTGCAGGGATACGAGTACAATGAGCAGTTCTTC.

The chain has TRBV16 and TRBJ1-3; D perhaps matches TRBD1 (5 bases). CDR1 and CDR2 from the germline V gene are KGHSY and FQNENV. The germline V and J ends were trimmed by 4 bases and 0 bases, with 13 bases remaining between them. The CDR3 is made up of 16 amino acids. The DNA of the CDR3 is TGTGCCAGCAGCCTCCGTGAAGGGGTCTCTGGAAACACCATATATTTT. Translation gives CASSLREGVSGNTIYF.